This T cell receptor beta chain was found in a study of OX40 agonist ivuxolimab in advanced cancers. Data came from immunoSEQ multiplex PCR; TCRdb stores just in-frame clones and leaves some out. The data hold more than 65,000 clones, with more than 85% observed a single time. The V gene end was trimmed by 6 bases and the J gene end by 5 bases; junction bases not matched to a gene: 14. The CDR3 extends over 16 amino acids. The germline V gene encodes CDR1 SQVTM and CDR2 ANQGSEA. The V and J genes are TRBV29-1 and TRBJ2-1; 9 bases fit TRBD1. The sequence came from an adult with an advanced solid tumor such as melanoma, head and neck, liver or kidney cancer. The sequencing here drew on CD4+ or CD8+ T cells sorted from blood, taken in a trial of the OX40 agonist ivuxolimab. CDR3 sequence (DNA): TGCAGCGTCCCCAAAACGGGGGGACAGGGTAACAATGAGCAGTTCTTC. It specifies CSVPKTGGQGNNEQFF.